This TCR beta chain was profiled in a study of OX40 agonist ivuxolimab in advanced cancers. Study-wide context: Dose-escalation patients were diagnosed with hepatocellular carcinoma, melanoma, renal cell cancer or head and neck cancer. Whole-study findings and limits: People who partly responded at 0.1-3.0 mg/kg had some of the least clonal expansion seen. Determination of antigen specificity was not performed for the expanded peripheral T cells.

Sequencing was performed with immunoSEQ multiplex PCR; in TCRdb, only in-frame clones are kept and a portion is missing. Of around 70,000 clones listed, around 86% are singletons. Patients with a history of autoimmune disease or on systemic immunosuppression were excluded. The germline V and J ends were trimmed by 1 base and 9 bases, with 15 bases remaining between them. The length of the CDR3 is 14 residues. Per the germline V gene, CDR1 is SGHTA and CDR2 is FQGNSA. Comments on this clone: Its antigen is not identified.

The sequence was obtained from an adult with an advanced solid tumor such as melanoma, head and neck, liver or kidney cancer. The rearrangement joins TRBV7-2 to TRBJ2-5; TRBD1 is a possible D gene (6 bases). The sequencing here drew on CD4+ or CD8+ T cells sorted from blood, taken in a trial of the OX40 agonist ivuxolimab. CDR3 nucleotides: TGTGCCAGCAGCTTAGGACAGGTTTTCGCGGCCCAGTACTTC. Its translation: CASSLGQVFAAQYF.